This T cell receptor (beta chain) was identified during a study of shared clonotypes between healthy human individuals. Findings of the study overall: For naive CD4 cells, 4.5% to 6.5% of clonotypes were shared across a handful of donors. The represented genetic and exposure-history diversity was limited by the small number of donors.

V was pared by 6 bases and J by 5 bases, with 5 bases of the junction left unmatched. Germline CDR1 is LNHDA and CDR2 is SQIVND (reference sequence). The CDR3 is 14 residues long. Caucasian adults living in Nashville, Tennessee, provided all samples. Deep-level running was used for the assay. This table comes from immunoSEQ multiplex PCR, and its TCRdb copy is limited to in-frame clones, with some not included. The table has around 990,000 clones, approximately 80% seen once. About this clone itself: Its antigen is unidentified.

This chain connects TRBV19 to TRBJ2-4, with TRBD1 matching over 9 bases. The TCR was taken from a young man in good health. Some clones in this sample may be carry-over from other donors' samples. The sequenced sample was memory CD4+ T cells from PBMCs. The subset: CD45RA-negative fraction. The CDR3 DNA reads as TGTGCCAGTAGCTCGACAGGGGGTCAAAACATTCAGTACTTC. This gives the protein CASSSTGGQNIQYF.